The present T cell receptor beta chain was sequenced within a study of blood T cell repertoires in COVID-19. The junction had 6 bases not matched to a gene; V was cut back by 5 bases and J by 0 bases. This CDR3 is built from 15 residues. CDR1 LGHNA and CDR2 YNFKEQ come from the germline V gene. Method: immunoSEQ multiplex PCR; TCRdb's copy keeps in-frame clones and lacks some. The data contain about 50,000 clones, about 90% of them seen just once; the ten biggest clones take up over 15%. This receptor was obtained from a human donor in a cohort sampled during active COVID-19. Sample: peripheral blood. This chain uses TRBV4-2 with TRBJ2-5; 7 nucleotides align to TRBD2. CDR3: CASSDVRGDQETQYF. The CDR3 DNA follows: TGTGCCAGCAGCGACGTACGGGGGGACCAAGAGACCCAGTACTTC.